This T cell receptor (beta chain) was profiled in a study of CD8 T cells in ankylosing spondylitis. General study results and limits: CD8+ cells made up the disease-linked clones, which were relatively rare in peripheral blood. As reported, disease-linked clones showed significant enrichment in matched ankylosing spondylitis synovial fluid.

Library preparation for TCR beta used quantitative 5'-RACE with molecular barcodes. TCRdb itself ran the 5' RACE reads through MiXCR, one entry per CDR3 protein. The table shows under 250,000 distinct CDR3 sequences, with 8% to 10% occurring only once. In its sample, this clonotype was seen many times. Its antigen is as yet unknown. Sequenced material: blood, either unsorted or a sorted T cell fraction (not recorded which). This TCR derives from a female donor with ankylosing spondylitis or in good health (not recorded which).

CDR3 residues: CSARIETQYF. The DNA for the CDR3 is TGCAGTGCTAGAATAGAGACCCAGTACTTC. The chain employs TRBV20-1 and TRBJ2-5; D not certain. Germline-derived CDR1 and CDR2 are DFQATT and SNEGSKA (reference sequence). V was pared by 2 bases and J by 4 bases, with 2 bases between. The CDR3 length is 10 residues.